This is a list of T cell receptor beta chains from one sample in a study of cytomegalovirus exposure and HLA in healthy donors. The table came from immunoSEQ multiplex PCR; TCRdb's copy has only in-frame clones and leaves some out. The sample shows just under 250,000 clones, roughly 82% of them seen only once. Sequencing was performed on PBMCs. The receptor set was obtained from a woman aged 40-49 years in good health and CMV-seropositive. Both conserved end residues are part of each CDR3. Fields, in order: V gene, J gene, clone size, D gene, CDR3 protein, CDR3 DNA. D genes are given only for firm matches. Some rows have no size entry. The others give once, few or many, or a class for an expanded clone.

V: TRBV5-4; J: TRBJ2-1; size: .; D: TRBD2; CDR3: CASSLAGGGYNEQFF; DNA: TGTGCCAGCAGCTTGGCGGGCGGGGGGTACAATGAGCAGTTCTTC
V: TRBV4-2; J: TRBJ2-7; size: .; D: TRBD1; CDR3: CASSQEPSGGYEQYF; DNA: TGTGCCAGCAGCCAAGAACCATCAGGGGGCTACGAGCAGTACTTC
V: TRBV7-8; J: TRBJ2-3; size: .; D: TRBD2; CDR3: CASSIRSIPLAGVTDTQYF; DNA: TGTGCCAGCAGCATACGTTCAATCCCACTAGCGGGAGTCACAGATACGCAGTATTTT
V: TRBV7-2; J: TRBJ2-7; size: .; D: TRBD2; CDR3: CASSAGGASYEQYF; DNA: TGTGCCAGCAGCGCGGGAGGGGCCTCCTACGAGCAGTACTTC
V: TRBV7-9; J: TRBJ1-2; size: once; D: TRBD1; CDR3: CASSWDRGHYGYTF; DNA: TGTGCCAGCAGCTGGGACAGGGGGCACTATGGCTACACCTTC
V: TRBV27; J: TRBJ2-5; size: .; D: TRBD2; CDR3: CASSSRLAGGVWTQYF; DNA: TGTGCCAGCAGTTCCAGACTAGCGGGGGGGGTTTGGACCCAGTACTTC
V: TRBV29-1; J: TRBJ2-7; size: .; D: TRBD2; CDR3: CSVALAGGLGEQYF; DNA: TGCAGCGTTGCACTAGCGGGAGGGCTGGGCGAGCAGTACTTC
V: TRBV7-8; J: TRBJ1-1; size: .; D: .; CDR3: CASSLDPGMNTEAFF; DNA: TGTGCCAGCAGCTTAGACCCGGGGATGAACACTGAAGCTTTCTTT
V: TRBV5-1; J: TRBJ1-1; size: .; D: TRBD1; CDR3: CASSPGQGGKRDEAFF; DNA: TGCGCCAGCAGCCCGGGACAGGGTGGGAAGCGTGATGAAGCTTTCTTT
V: TRBV6-5; J: TRBJ1-6; size: .; D: TRBD1; CDR3: CASSYSFTGGAAPLHF; DNA: TGTGCCAGCAGTTACTCTTTCACAGGGGGCGCAGCACCCCTCCACTTT
V: TRBV7-7; J: TRBJ2-5; size: .; D: .; CDR3: CASSPARETQYF; DNA: TGTGCTAGCAGCCCCGCCAGGGAGACCCAGTACTTC
V: TRBV9; J: TRBJ1-5; size: .; D: TRBD1; CDR3: CASSVGTGSGQPQHF; DNA: TGTGCCAGCAGCGTAGGGACAGGGTCTGGGCAGCCCCAGCATTTT
V: TRBV5-6; J: TRBJ1-2; size: .; D: .; CDR3: CASSFGVQGTGYTF; DNA: TGTGCCAGCAGCTTCGGGGTACAAGGTACTGGCTACACCTTC
V: TRBV29-1; J: TRBJ2-1; size: .; D: TRBD1; CDR3: CSVRGTVGDYNEQFF; DNA: TGCAGCGTTAGAGGGACAGTGGGAGACTACAATGAGCAGTTCTTC
V: TRBV11-3; J: TRBJ1-1; size: .; D: .; CDR3: CASSLPGWTEAFF; DNA: TGTGCCAGCAGCTTACCAGGGTGGACTGAAGCTTTCTTT
V: TRBV5-5; J: TRBJ1-2; size: few; D: TRBD1; CDR3: CASSPTGTGGSGYTF; DNA: TGTGCCAGCAGCCCAACCGGGACAGGGGGTAGTGGCTACACCTTC
V: TRBV18; J: TRBJ1-5; size: .; D: .; CDR3: CASSLRILGAVNQPQHF; DNA: TGTGCCAGCTCACTACGGATTTTGGGGGCGGTCAATCAGCCCCAGCATTTT
V: TRBV6-6; J: TRBJ1-4; size: .; D: .; CDR3: CASSTQGLNEKLFF; DNA: TGTGCCAGCAGTACACAGGGTTTGAATGAAAAACTGTTTTTT
V: TRBV19; J: TRBJ2-2; size: .; D: TRBD2; CDR3: CASSILAGGTGELFF; DNA: TGTGCCAGTAGTATTCTAGCGGGAGGTACCGGGGAGCTGTTTTTT
V: TRBV7-8; J: TRBJ1-5; size: .; D: TRBD1; CDR3: CASSLARQGRNQPQHF; DNA: TGTGCCAGCAGCTTAGCGAGACAGGGCAGAAATCAGCCCCAGCATTTT
V: TRBV5-6; J: TRBJ1-2; size: .; D: .; CDR3: CASSLDLGHLNYGYTF; DNA: TGTGCCAGCAGCTTAGACCTCGGACACCTTAACTATGGCTACACCTTC
V: TRBV29-1; J: TRBJ2-1; size: .; D: TRBD2; CDR3: CSVCPGLAGGEQFF; DNA: TGCAGCGTTTGTCCGGGACTAGCGGGCGGTGAGCAGTTCTTC
V: TRBV10-3; J: TRBJ2-7; size: .; D: .; CDR3: CAISVGQYEQYF; DNA: TGTGCCATCAGTGTAGGACAATACGAGCAGTACTTC
V: TRBV15; J: TRBJ1-1; size: .; D: .; CDR3: CATSRDPGAEAFF; DNA: TGTGCCACCAGCAGAGATCCGGGTGCTGAAGCTTTCTTT
V: TRBV4-2; J: TRBJ2-1; size: few; D: TRBD2; CDR3: CASSQEPTGVAGTYNEQFF; DNA: TGTGCCAGCAGCCAAGAGCCCACCGGGGTAGCGGGCACCTACAATGAGCAGTTCTTC
V: TRBV30; J: TRBJ1-6; size: .; D: TRBD1; CDR3: CAWNPFLDRGFNSPLHF; DNA: TGTGCCTGGAACCCCTTCCTTGACAGGGGCTTTAATTCACCCCTCCACTTT
V: TRBV6-5; J: TRBJ2-3; size: .; D: TRBD2; CDR3: CASSYGLANTQYF; DNA: TGTGCCAGCAGTTACGGACTAGCAAATACGCAGTATTTT
V: TRBV30; J: TRBJ1-2; size: .; D: TRBD1; CDR3: CAWSEDRGQGGYTF; DNA: TGTGCCTGGAGTGAAGACAGGGGGCAGGGTGGCTACACCTTC
V: TRBV2; J: TRBJ1-2; size: .; D: .; CDR3: CASRSGPPQYGYTF; DNA: TGTGCCAGCAGGTCTGGGCCTCCCCAGTATGGCTACACCTTC
V: TRBV14; J: TRBJ1-2; size: .; D: .; CDR3: CASSPSRVVGYTF; DNA: TGTGCCAGCAGCCCAAGCAGGGTGGTCGGCTACACCTTC
V: TRBV2; J: TRBJ2-5; size: .; D: .; CDR3: CANRPGRRQETQYF; DNA: TGTGCCAACAGACCCGGGAGAAGGCAAGAGACCCAGTACTTC
V: TRBV4-2; J: TRBJ2-3; size: .; D: TRBD2; CDR3: CASSLAPGLDTDTQYF; DNA: TGTGCCAGCAGCCTAGCCCCGGGACTAGACACAGATACGCAGTATTTT
V: TRBV30; J: TRBJ1-2; size: .; D: .; CDR3: CAWTGLEWGYGYTF; DNA: TGTGCCTGGACAGGGCTGGAGTGGGGCTATGGCTACACCTTC
V: TRBV11-3; J: TRBJ2-2; size: .; D: TRBD2; CDR3: CASSPQGLAGITGELFF; DNA: TGTGCCAGCAGCCCGCAGGGACTAGCGGGGATCACCGGGGAGCTGTTTTTT
V: TRBV7-7; J: TRBJ2-5; size: .; D: TRBD1; CDR3: CASSSGQGLSETQYF; DNA: TGTGCTAGCAGCTCGGGACAGGGATTAAGTGAGACCCAGTACTTC
V: TRBV5-1; J: TRBJ1-2; size: .; D: .; CDR3: CASSEGLYGYTF; DNA: TGCGCCAGCAGCGAAGGACTCTATGGCTACACCTTC
V: TRBV6-5; J: TRBJ1-2; size: .; D: .; CDR3: CASSYNTAPNYGYTF; DNA: TGTGCCAGCAGTTATAACACAGCACCTAACTATGGCTACACCTTC
V: TRBV29-1; J: TRBJ1-2; size: .; D: .; CDR3: CSVGSGNYGYTF; DNA: TGCAGCGTTGGGTCGGGGAACTATGGCTACACCTTC
V: TRBV6-5; J: TRBJ1-1; size: .; D: TRBD1; CDR3: CASSRQGREAFF; DNA: TGTGCCAGCAGCCGACAGGGTAGAGAAGCTTTCTTT
V: TRBV7-9; J: TRBJ2-5; size: .; D: .; CDR3: CASSLARRSQETQYF; DNA: TGTGCCAGCAGCTTAGCGCGGCGCAGCCAAGAGACCCAGTACTTC
V: TRBV5-1; J: TRBJ2-3; size: .; D: TRBD1; CDR3: CASRDSLVSTDTQYF; DNA: TGCGCCAGCCGGGACAGCCTTGTTAGCACAGATACGCAGTATTTT
V: TRBV7-3; J: TRBJ1-1; size: .; D: TRBD1; CDR3: CASSFSPGQGAEAFF; DNA: TGTGCCAGCAGCTTTTCCCCTGGACAGGGAGCTGAAGCTTTCTTT
V: TRBV15; J: TRBJ1-1; size: .; D: .; CDR3: CATSRGGGGGTEAFF; DNA: TGTGCCACCAGCAGAGGGGGAGGCGGGGGCACTGAAGCTTTCTTT
V: TRBV6-5; J: TRBJ1-3; size: .; D: .; CDR3: CASRRLSSGNTIYF; DNA: TGTGCCAGCAGGCGGCTGAGCTCTGGAAACACCATATATTTT
V: TRBV9; J: TRBJ2-5; size: .; D: TRBD2; CDR3: CASSPAFSGRAWETQYF; DNA: TGTGCCAGCAGCCCCGCCTTTAGCGGGAGGGCCTGGGAGACCCAGTACTTC
V: TRBV2; J: TRBJ1-5; size: .; D: .; CDR3: CASRAESITNQPQHF; DNA: TGTGCCAGCAGGGCCGAATCGATCACGAATCAGCCCCAGCATTTT
V: TRBV5-1; J: TRBJ2-2; size: .; D: TRBD2; CDR3: CASIGSRASGTGELFF; DNA: TGCGCCAGCATAGGATCGAGGGCTAGCGGCACCGGGGAGCTGTTTTTT
V: TRBV9; J: TRBJ1-1; size: .; D: .; CDR3: CASSVGNSGNEAFF; DNA: TGTGCCAGCAGCGTAGGTAACTCAGGGAATGAAGCTTTCTTT
V: TRBV6-5; J: TRBJ2-7; size: .; D: .; CDR3: CASSYADPAGNEQYF; DNA: TGTGCCAGCAGTTATGCGGATCCTGCCGGGAACGAGCAGTACTTC
V: TRBV27; J: TRBJ2-7; size: .; D: .; CDR3: CASSLSRGYYEQYF; DNA: TGTGCCAGCAGTTTATCTCGGGGTTACTACGAGCAGTACTTC
V: TRBV18; J: TRBJ1-1; size: .; D: .; CDR3: CASSPSSAGVNTEAFF; DNA: TGTGCCAGCTCACCCAGCTCAGCAGGGGTGAACACTGAAGCTTTCTTT
V: TRBV14; J: TRBJ1-1; size: .; D: .; CDR3: CASSPQQGNTEAFF; DNA: TGTGCCAGCAGCCCCCAACAGGGAAACACTGAAGCTTTCTTT